Presented here are 14 T cell receptor beta chains from one specimen sequenced in a study of beta chain features in type 1 diabetes. Investigators reverse transcribed all isolated RNA, so they sequenced expressed TCRB transcripts. Sequencing used immunoSEQ multiplex PCR; TCRdb keeps in-frame clones, though not all of them. The sample consists of roughly 150,000 clones, more than 9.5% of them appearing once. Sequences were obtained from central memory CD4+ T cells from blood. The receptors here all came from a man between 18 and 35 years old in good health.

The chain joins TRBV27 to TRBJ2-7; D perhaps matches TRBD2 (6 bases). V was cut by 0 bases and J by 4 bases, with 16 bases left in between. Germline lookup yields CDR1 MNHEY and CDR2 SMNVEV (reference sequence). The CDR3 is made up of 16 amino acids. The CDR3 is CASSLSRSGARYEQYF. DNA of the CDR3: TGTGCCAGCAGTTTATCAAGGTCGGGAGCTCGGTACGAGCAGTACTTC.

The genes are TRBV21-1 and TRBJ1-1. TRBV21-1 is labeled a pseudogene. This CDR3 contains 15 residues. This CDR3 is CASSATGLIGTEAFF. CDR3 DNA sequence: TGTGCCAGCAGCGCCACGGGACTCATCGGCACTGAAGCTTTCTTT.

The genes are TRBV6-5 and TRBJ1-2; D gene unclear. V was clipped by 2 bases and J by 3 bases, with 10 bases between them. This CDR3 has 14 amino acids. Germline loops: CDR1 MNHEY, CDR2 SVGAGI. The CDR3 is CASSYRSSDYGYTF. The CDR3 DNA reads TGTGCCAGCAGTTACAGGTCAAGTGACTATGGCTACACCTTC.

V is TRBV7-2 and J is TRBJ1-2, with a tentative D call TRBD1 (5 bases). Germline V lookup: CDR1 SGHTA, CDR2 FQGNSA. V lost 5 bases to trimming and J lost 1 base, with 11 bases between them. The CDR3 contains 14 residues. CDR3 DNA: TGTGCCAGCAGCCGCGGGACGGTTAACTATGGCTACACCTTC. This gives the protein CASSRGTVNYGYTF.

The chain recombines TRBV6-5 with TRBJ1-2; 11 nucleotides line up with TRBD1. V was pared by 4 bases and J by 4 bases, with 5 bases of the junction left unmatched. Per the germline V gene, CDR1 is MNHEY and CDR2 is SVGAGI. CDR3 length equals 15 residues. CDR3 sequence reads: CASSWTGGPSYGYTF. DNA of the CDR3: TGTGCCAGCAGTTGGACAGGGGGCCCTTCCTATGGCTACACCTTC.

Only a few counts were recorded for this clone. V usage is TRBV18 and J usage is TRBJ2-1; perhaps D is TRBD1 or TRBD2 (5 bases each). Trimming pared 2 bases from V and 10 bases from J, leaving 15 bases between. Germline V CDR1 and CDR2: KGHSH, LQKENI. This CDR3 region has 14 residues. The CDR3 nucleotides read TGTGCCAGCTCACCAACGGGGCGGGCCACCGAGCAGTTCTTC. It encodes CASSPTGRATEQFF. Filled out from reference TRBV18 and TRBJ2-1, the complete variable domain reads NAGVMQNPRHLVRRRGQEARLRCSPMKGHSHVYWYRQLPEEGLKFMVYLQKENIIDESGMPKERFSAEFPKEGPSILRIQQVVRGDSAAYFCASSPTGRATEQFFGPGTRLTVL.

V usage is TRBV4-1 and J usage is TRBJ2-4, with 7 bases fitting TRBD2. The junction had 6 bases not matched to a gene; V was cut back by 0 bases and J by 1 base. The CDR3 totals 17 residues. Germline CDR1 and CDR2: MGHRA and YSYEKL. CDR3 bases: TGCGCCAGCAGCCAAGACAGGCCGACTAGCGCCAAAAACATTCAGTACTTC. This codes for CASSQDRPTSAKNIQYF.

The gene calls are TRBV7-2 and TRBJ2-6, with 10 bases fitting TRBD2. CDR3 length: 18 residues. Losses at the gene ends were 1 base for V and 0 bases for J; bases not matched to a gene: 3. Germline assignment: CDR1 SGHTA and CDR2 FQGNSA. CDR3 loop: CASSLVASGSSGANVLTF. For the CDR3, the DNA is TGTGCCAGCAGCTTAGTGGCTAGCGGGAGCTCTGGGGCCAACGTCCTGACTTTC. The complete variable domain, with remaining parts taken from reference TRBV7-2 and TRBJ2-6, reads GAGVSQSPSNKVTEKGKDVELRCDPISGHTALYWYRQSLGQGLEFLIYFQGNSAPDKSGLPSDRFSAERTGGSVSTLTIQRTQQEDSAVYLCASSLVASGSSGANVLTFGAGSRLTVL.

V is TRBV9 and J is TRBJ2-3, with D maybe TRBD1 (5 bases). V lost 0 bases, J lost 8 bases, and 16 bases lay in between. This CDR3 spans 15 amino acids. Germline V gene sequence: CDR1 SGDLS, CDR2 YYNGEE. This chain's CDR3 is CASSVESGTGPTQYF. Here the CDR3 DNA reads TGTGCCAGCAGCGTAGAATCCGGAACAGGACCTACGCAGTATTTT. Drawing the rest from reference TRBV9 and TRBJ2-3, the complete variable domain is DSGVTQTPKHLITATGQRVTLRCSPRSGDLSVYWYQQSLDQGLQFLIQYYNGEERAKGNILERFSAQQFPDLHSELNLSSLELGDSALYFCASSVESGTGPTQYFGPGTRLTVL.

This clone was seen more than once but under ten times. V gene TRBV18 combines with J gene TRBJ1-1, with a weak D call TRBD1 (5 bases). This CDR3 comprises 15 residues. Germline V CDR1 and CDR2: KGHSH, LQKENI. The V end lost 0 bases, the J end lost 4 bases, and 12 bases lay between the germline ends. In DNA, the CDR3 is TGTGCCAGCTCACCACCGAAGAGGGGAGGCACTGAAGCTTTCTTT. Its translation: CASSPPKRGGTEAFF.

The gene calls are TRBV7-9 and TRBJ1-6; D is uncertain. V was shortened by 3 bases and J by 7 bases, with 13 bases between the two germline ends. CDR3 length: 15 residues. Germline CDR1 reads SEHNR; CDR2 reads FQNEAQ (reference sequence). Written as DNA, the CDR3 is TGTGCCAGCAGCTTGGAGGGATCTGGGAATTCACCCCTCCACTTT. This gives the protein CASSLEGSGNSPLHF.

The chain is built from TRBV7-2 and TRBJ2-3, with 7 bases identical to TRBD2. With 2 bases clipped from V and 1 base from J, the junction kept 9 bases outside the gene matches. Germline values: CDR1 SGHTA, CDR2 FQGNSA. This CDR3 region has 17 residues. The chain's CDR3 is CASSLWAGAGGTDTQYF. CDR3 in DNA: TGTGCCAGCAGCTTATGGGCGGGAGCCGGGGGCACAGATACGCAGTATTTT.

The CDR3 here is CASSRATSGGPRSYEQYF. In nucleotides, the CDR3 is TGTGCCAGCAGCCGAGCGACTAGCGGGGGCCCTAGGTCCTACGAGCAGTACTTC. This chain joins TRBV7-9 and TRBJ2-7, with 12 bases fitting TRBD2. Germline lookup yields CDR1 SEHNR and CDR2 FQNEAQ (reference sequence). There are 18 residues in the CDR3. V shed 5 bases and J 1 base; nucleotides not matched to a gene: 12. Variable domain in full (rest from reference TRBV7-9 and TRBJ2-7): DTGVSQNPRHKITKRGQNVTFRCDPISEHNRLYWYRQTLGQGPEFLTYFQNEAQLEKSRLLSDRFSAERPKGSFSTLEIQRTEQGDSAMYLCASSRATSGGPRSYEQYFGPGTRLTVT.

A few counts support this clone. In nucleotides, the CDR3 is TGCGCCAGCAGCTTGCGCGCTAACACTGAAGCTTTCTTT. It translates to CASSLRANTEAFF. V usage is TRBV5-1 and J usage is TRBJ1-1, with D hard to call. This CDR3 is 13 amino acids long. Germline CDR1 reads SGHRS; CDR2 reads YFSETQ. The V end lost 1 base, the J end lost 2 bases, and 6 bases lay between the germline ends.